The 15 T cell receptor beta chains reported below all come from one sample, sequenced in a study of shared clonotypes between healthy human individuals. Sequenced by immunoSEQ multiplex PCR; TCRdb stores in-frame clones only, minus some. The sample carries roughly 500,000 clones, around 85% recorded once. The sample taken for sequencing was PBMCs. Receptors originate from a middle-aged woman in good health. Some clones in this sample may be carry-over from other donors' samples.

DNA for the CDR3: TGTGCCAGCAAGGACCGTAATGAGCAGTTCTTC. This sequence encodes CASKDRNEQFF. The chain recombines TRBV28 with TRBJ2-1; unclear D gene. Germline V gene lookup returns CDR1 MDHEN and CDR2 SYDVKM. V shed 7 bases and J shed 7 bases, with 8 bases lying between them. The CDR3 has 11 residues.

This chain joins TRBV6-4 and TRBJ2-1; 11 bases map to TRBD2. Germline CDR1 reads MRHNA; CDR2 reads SNTAGT. There are 15 residues in the CDR3. The V gene end was trimmed by 6 bases and the J gene end by 6 bases; junction bases not matched to a gene: 7. CDR3: CASSILAGVGNEQFF. Written as DNA, the CDR3 is TGTGCCAGCAGCATACTAGCGGGAGTTGGCAATGAGCAGTTCTTC.

The count of this clone is one. With only one base between it and a far larger clone, this is likely a read error. Other nucleotide sequences in the sample specify the same CDR3. The chain carries TRBV20-1 and TRBJ1-2; no firm D call. Germline lookup yields CDR1 DFQATT and CDR2 SNEGSKA (reference sequence). CDR3 length equals 9 residues. In DNA, the CDR3 is TGCAGTGTACCCGATGGTTACACCTTC. Amino acids: CSVPDGYTF.

Of note for this clone: Since a far larger clone is one base different, this is likely a read error. This rearrangement joins TRBV19 to TRBJ1-5; D gene unclear. Deletions cut 1 base from V and 5 bases from J, with 15 bases between. The germline V gene encodes CDR1 LNHDA and CDR2 SQIVND (reference sequence). The CDR3 runs to 16 residues. In nucleotides, the CDR3 is TGTGCCAGTAGTATAGGGTTCGTGAATGGCGATCAGCCCCAGCATTTT. Its protein is CASSIGFVNGDQPQHF.

This clone was observed a handful of times. The rearrangement links TRBV30 to TRBJ2-5; 14 bases agree with TRBD2. From germline, CDR1 is GTSNPN and CDR2 SVGIG (reference sequence). V trimming: 7 bases; J trimming: 5 bases; junction bases outside the gene matches: 9. This CDR3 region has 15 residues. CDR3 region: CASTTSGRVGETQYF. CDR3 bases: TGTGCCTCGACGACTAGCGGGAGGGTGGGGGAGACCCAGTACTTC.

The chain joins TRBV6-1 to TRBJ2-7; D not resolved. CDR1 MNHNS and CDR2 SASEGT come from the germline V gene. The germline V and J ends were trimmed by 1 base and 3 bases, with 10 bases remaining between them. The CDR3 has 14 amino acids. The CDR3 nucleotides read TGTGCCAGCAGTGAAGGTTGGGGTGGCTACGAGCAGTACTTC. Translating it yields CASSEGWGGYEQYF.

In the case of this clone: It is likely a read error: a sequence one base away is far more abundant. This chain connects TRBV2 to TRBJ1-5, with no clear D. There are 15 residues in the CDR3. Trimming stripped 6 bases from V and 6 bases from J, with 18 bases between. Germline CDR1 reads SNHLY; CDR2 reads FYNNEI. Here the CDR3 reads CASRDEVVYSQPQHF. Written as DNA, the CDR3 is TGTGCCAGCAGGGATGAAGTCGTCTACAGTCAGCCCCAGCATTTT.

The chain uses TRBV18 and TRBJ1-1, with 7 bases lining up with TRBD1. Germline CDR1 and CDR2: KGHSH and LQKENI. CDR3 length: 12 residues. V shed 3 bases, J shed 11 bases, and the junction held 6 bases outside the gene matches. The CDR3 DNA follows: TGTGCCAGCTCACCTGACAGGGAGTATGCTTTCTTT. Translated: CASSPDREYAFF.

Only one count was recorded for this clone. The chain uses TRBV27 and TRBJ1-1, with D possibly TRBD1 on 6 matching bases. From germline, CDR1 is MNHEY and CDR2 SMNVEV (reference sequence). The CDR3 extends over 17 amino acids. V lost 5 bases and J lost 4, with 23 bases in between. The CDR3 DNA is TGTGCCAGCAGTATAGGGACATCAGGTGCTGGGGCCACTGAAGCTTTCTTT. This encodes CASSIGTSGAGATEAFF.

This clone was picked up one time. V and J are TRBV11-2 and TRBJ1-2; 7 bases are shared with TRBD1. The V and J ends lost 4 bases and 4 bases, in that order; junction bases with no gene match: 12. The CDR3 length is 16 residues. The germline CDR1 and CDR2 sequences are SGHAT and FQNNGV. The chain's CDR3 is CASSSREDRTSYGYTF. The DNA for the CDR3 is TGTGCCAGCAGCTCAAGAGAGGACAGGACCAGCTATGGCTACACCTTC.

The genes are TRBV5-6 and TRBJ2-2; the D gene is possibly TRBD2 (6 bases). Germline lookup yields CDR1 SGHDT and CDR2 YYEEEE. The CDR3 has 16 amino acids. Deletions cut 4 bases from V and 2 bases from J, with 15 bases between. Here the CDR3 DNA reads TGTGCCAGCAGCGTCCTGGGCGGGGCCAACACCGGGGAGCTGTTTTTT. Encoded protein: CASSVLGGANTGELFF.

The chain is built from TRBV5-4 and TRBJ2-7, with D perhaps being TRBD1 or TRBD2 (5 bases each). V was trimmed by 3 bases and J by 3 bases, leaving 13 bases between them. CDR1 and CDR2 (germline): SGHNT, YYREEE (reference sequence). There are 14 residues in the CDR3. The CDR3 protein is CASSYFRDGYEQYF. The CDR3 nucleotides read TGTGCCAGCAGCTACTTCAGGGACGGCTACGAGCAGTACTTC.

This clone was seen only a few times. The chain is built from TRBV7-9 and TRBJ1-2, with a weak D call TRBD1 (6 bases). Trimming left V 5 bases short and J 5 bases short, with 21 bases between. The CDR3 runs 16 residues. Germline-derived CDR1 and CDR2 are SEHNR and FQNEAQ (reference sequence). This CDR3 reads CASSPYDRSETYGYTF. The CDR3 nucleotides are TGTGCCAGCAGCCCTTACGACAGGTCCGAGACTTATGGCTACACCTTC.

This sequence joins TRBV28 and TRBJ1-4, with TRBD1 as a possible D gene (5 bases). V was cut by 3 bases and J by 5 bases, with 13 bases left in between. This CDR3 is 15 amino acids long. Germline V CDR1 and CDR2: MDHEN, SYDVKM. In DNA form, the CDR3 reads TGTGCCAGCAGTTTCGCGGGACCACTGAATGAAAAACTGTTTTTT. As protein: CASSFAGPLNEKLFF.

In regard to this clone: One base separates it from a far larger clone, so it is likely a read error. The gene calls are TRBV7-6 and TRBJ1-1; 9 bases fit TRBD1. Germline CDR1 reads SGHVS; CDR2 reads FNYEAQ. The CDR3 is 15 amino acids. V was clipped by 8 bases and J by 3 bases; unmatched bases: 10. In nucleotides, the CDR3 is TGTGCCAGCGGCTCAAGACAGGGGGAGGACACTGAAGCTTTCTTT. As protein: CASGSRQGEDTEAFF.